This T cell receptor beta chain was obtained from a study of blood T cell repertoires in COVID-19. Whole-study context: From T cells, B-cell-depleted T cells, or PBMCs came the material, which was cDNA or gDNA.

The junction had 10 bases not matched to a gene; V was cut back by 5 bases and J by 4 bases. The CDR3 loop spans 17 amino acids. Germline CDR1 is SGHTA and CDR2 is FQGTGA. Original processing methods: Estimation of nucleated cell counts relied on the amplification of reference gene primers. Measured with immunoSEQ multiplex PCR; TCRdb has only the in-frame clones, and not every one. V, J and clone size are those of that table, while D and trimming were read from the DNA. The sample gives 68,000 or so clones, about 86% of which show up once; around 4% is in the top ten. This clone was found a few times.

The clonotype was recovered from a man between 50 and 59 years old with acute or convalescent COVID-19. The sample taken for sequencing was peripheral blood. The chain joins TRBV7-3 to TRBJ2-2; 10 bases match TRBD2. The CDR3 sequence is CASSTELAGSSTGELFF. The DNA for the CDR3 is TGTGCCAGCAGCACCGAACTAGCGGGGTCGAGCACCGGGGAGCTGTTTTTT.